The clone carrying this TCR beta chain was detected once. The antigen remains undetermined. This record belongs to a study of early T cells in non-severe SARS-CoV-2 infection. About the study: Bulk RNA from unsorted whole blood was sequenced; chains were unpaired.

Unique molecular identifiers (one per individual cDNA molecule) were attached. One entry per CDR3 protein results from TCRdb running MiXCR on the 5' RACE reads. The table records over 15,000 distinct CDR3 sequences, more than 5% of them present only once. The CDR3 has 14 amino acids. The germline V and J ends were trimmed by 0 bases and 8 bases, with 12 bases remaining between them. Germline V CDR1 and CDR2: SGHRS, YFSETQ. Study-level findings and limits: The matching step, a VDJdb search, favored anti-spike CD8 responses and missed private and CD4 specificities.

Sequencing was performed on whole blood. The chain has TRBV5-1 and TRBJ2-1; D may be TRBD1 (5 bases). The sequence was collected from an adult who was a healthcare worker with PCR-confirmed SARS-CoV-2 infection or an uninfected control (not recorded which). The CDR3, as DNA: TGCGCCAGCAGCTTGGAGGCAGGGCGAGATGAGCAGTTCTTC. Translation gives CASSLEAGRDEQFF.